This TCR beta chain is drawn from a study of molecular identifiers for immune sequencing clone quantification. Findings and limits, study-wide: Highly expanded clones may be undercounted when identical TCR molecules share barcodes. Spiked Jurkat TCR RNA originating from one cell could reportedly be identified amid about a million naive cells.

This clonotype was detected many times. The antigen is unknown. TCRdb called the PCR reads again in MiXCR, with one record for every CDR3 protein. Counted here are over 550,000 distinct CDR3 sequences, around 25% occurring once; the ten biggest clones make up approximately 0.75%. CDR3 length equals 13 residues. With 5 bases removed from V and 7 bases from J, the gap between germline ends came to 14 bases. In germline, CDR1 is SGHDN, CDR2 FVKESK. The source material was naive CD8+ T cells from blood, with Jurkat cell RNA spiked in. Indicated subset: FACS-sorted CD8+CD4-CCR7+CD45RA+ naive T cells. V gene TRBV14 combines with J gene TRBJ1-2, with a tentative D call TRBD1 (5 bases). The TCR originated in a human donor in good health. Some libraries in this study had Jurkat cell RNA spiked in. CDR3 amino acids: CASSLQVSGGYTF. CDR3 bases: TGTGCCAGCAGCTTACAGGTGTCAGGTGGCTACACCTTC.